This section outlines one T cell receptor beta chain sequence together with its context. Its antigen target is currently unknown. No base quality values were provided; no much bigger clone lies one nucleotide off. During colonoscopy, one to two pinch biopsies were obtained from the rectum for research. No immunosuppressive medication had been given to the ulcerative colitis patients before the diagnostic colonoscopy. Rectal biopsies were digested with proteinase K before DNA isolation. The Wizard kit (Promega) was used to extract genomic DNA from blood and intestinal samples. This sample was included in a study of pediatric ulcerative colitis (dated by TCRdb to between 2019 and 2020). Broadly, across the study: Pancolitis was present in several ulcerative colitis patients and left-sided colitis in two, and histology consistent with ulcerative colitis was found in all of these patients. From fewer than ten newly diagnosed, treatment-naive pediatric ulcerative colitis patients and a few non-IBD control children, paired blood and rectal samples were collected. By Pediatric Ulcerative Colitis Activity Index, a couple of patients had mild disease, several had moderate disease and three had acute severe colitis. On the study overall, not on this receptor specifically: Because the repertoires came from total lymphocyte DNA, rare subsets such as regulatory T cells may have patterns that are not reflected. T cells from blood may have been included in the rectal pinch biopsies, particularly in patients with overt colitis. Only a handful of individuals were included in the healthy control group, which was small. For technical reasons, blood samples from a couple of patients gave substantially fewer templates, and these samples were excluded from the blood-rectal overlap analysis. A couple of rectal CDR3 clonotypes were present in all ulcerative colitis patients and in none of the controls. Rectal repertoire features separated controls, mild-moderate and acute severe colitis patients; acute severe colitis showed reduced rectal diversity due to clonal expansions. Clonal overlap between a subject's own blood and rectum was significantly greater in ulcerative colitis patients than in controls, which suggests more T cell trafficking to inflamed tissue.

Rearranged CDR3 beta regions were amplified from genomic DNA with multiplex V and J primers using the immunoSEQ TRB Survey service. To keep sequencing depth equal across samples, survey-level depth of up to 500,000 reads per sample was applied. The libraries were purified, combined into pools and sequenced with Illumina technology. The published analysis was carried out like this. immunoSEQ online tools were used for productive clonality, sample overlap, pairwise scatters, CDR3 beta length, V/D/J gene usage and productiveness. Calculated diversity was the number of unique rearrangements divided by total templates times 100; Shannon and Simpson indices were also computed. For principal component analysis, Z-score normalized data were analyzed with the R prcomp function and the ggbiplot package. Morisita's index was used to measure clonal overlap between blood and rectum within each subject. Sourced from immuneACCESS, this table was stored by TCRdb with only in-frame sequences that have V and J called. A share of the clones is absent; for the studies checked, an unresolved V gene accounts for under half, and the remainder has no known explanation. D and trimming come from the DNA, and the V and J calls and clone size come from that table. The table for this sample lists more than 40,000 clones; around 79% of them were counted only once. The top ten constitute less than 4.5% of the sample.

Input material: gut tissue. This receptor was obtained from a girl aged 5-17 years with moderate ulcerative colitis.

The CDR3 protein: CAWSVGGTEAFF. The nucleotides are TGTGCCTGGAGTGTAGGTGGAACTGAAGCTTTCTTT. This sequence uses TRBV30 and TRBJ1-1, with the D gene not clear enough to name. The germline V gene (reference sequence) specifies GTSNPN as CDR1 and SVGIG as CDR2. The CDR3, from cysteine to phenylalanine, totals 12 residues. Only the CDR3 DNA is retained, 36 bases long and in frame from the first base. V is reduced by 0 bases and J by 5 bases, leaving a spacing of 7 bases between them.